These T cell receptor beta chains were read from a single sample in a study of T cell responses to AZD1222 COVID-19 vaccine. Libraries were prepared by immunoSEQ multiplex PCR; TCRdb keeps only in-frame clonotypes and omits some of them. This table holds 200,000 to 250,000 clones, 90% to 95% found once. The specimen comprised peripheral blood, sampled on day 0 of MenACWY control vaccination. The receptors come from an adult in good health. The CDR3 runs from the conserved cysteine through the conserved F or W. The D gene is left open where the match is weak. Rows may omit the clone size; those that give it use once, few, many or a size class.

V	D	size	J	DNA	CDR3
TRBV15	-	-	TRBJ1-2	TGTGCCACCAGCACTAAAGGCAGGGCAGGCTATGGCTACACCTTC	CATSTKGRAGYGYTF
TRBV6-5	-	-	TRBJ1-5	TGTGCCAGCAGTTACGGGGCAGGGACTCAGCCCCAGCATTTT	CASSYGAGTQPQHF
TRBV2	-	-	TRBJ1-5	TGTGCCAGCAGTGAAATGAGTAGAAAGAATCAGCCCCAGCATTTT	CASSEMSRKNQPQHF
TRBV19	-	-	TRBJ1-1	TGTGCCAGTAGTGAGACGGGTCGGACTGAAGCTTTCTTT	CASSETGRTEAFF
TRBV7-9	-	-	TRBJ1-2	TGTGCCAGCAGCCCTCAGCTGACCTCTAACTATGGCTACACCTTC	CASSPQLTSNYGYTF
TRBV5-1	-	once	TRBJ2-5	TGCGCCAGCAGCTTGGGCGGCGGGGGCGCTGAGACCCAGTACTTC	CASSLGGGGAETQYF
TRBV27	-	-	TRBJ1-3	TGTGCCAGCAGTTCAGGGCCCTGGAGCACCATATATTTT	CASSSGPWSTIYF
TRBV5-4	TRBD1	-	TRBJ1-2	TGTGCCAGCAGCTATGACAGGGGGAGGATCTATGGCTACACCTTC	CASSYDRGRIYGYTF
TRBV6-1	-	-	TRBJ1-2	TGTGCCAGCAGTGAAGAATATACAGGGATGGGCTATGGCTACACCTTC	CASSEEYTGMGYGYTF
TRBV7-2	TRBD1	-	TRBJ1-5	TGTGCCAGCAGCTCCCGACAGGGGGCGGGCAATCAGCCCCAGCATTTT	CASSSRQGAGNQPQHF
TRBV30	-	-	TRBJ1-3	TGTGCCTGGAGTGTTGGGGGGGCCGGAAACACCATATATTTT	CAWSVGGAGNTIYF
TRBV5-1	-	-	TRBJ2-2	TGCGCCAGCAGCTTGGAAGCAGGGCACACCGGGGAGCTGTTTTTT	CASSLEAGHTGELFF
TRBV24-1	TRBD2	-	TRBJ2-3	TGTGCCACCAGAGCAGCGGGGAGCACAGATACGCAGTATTTT	CATRAAGSTDTQYF
TRBV3-1/TRBV3-2	TRBD1	few	TRBJ1-6	TGTGCCAGCAGCCAACAGGGGACAGGGAATTCACCCCTCCACTTT	CASSQQGTGNSPLHF
TRBV28	TRBD1	-	TRBJ1-2	TGTGCCACCGAGGGACAGCTTAACTATGGCTACACCTTC	CATEGQLNYGYTF
TRBV7-3	-	-	TRBJ2-2	TGTGCCAGCAGCCACCCGCTTGGTGGGGAGCTGTTTTTT	CASSHPLGGELFF
TRBV5-1	TRBD1	once	TRBJ2-2	TGCGCCAGCAGCCTGGGGACAGTCACCGGGGAGCTGTTTTTT	CASSLGTVTGELFF
TRBV5-6	TRBD1	-	TRBJ1-1	TGTGCCAGCAGCTTGGCCCCGGGACAGCAAGCTTTCTTT	CASSLAPGQQAFF
TRBV29-1	-	-	TRBJ2-5	TGCAGTGGCCGTGGGGGAGCGACCCAGTACTTC	CSGRGGATQYF
TRBV18	-	once	TRBJ2-5	TGTGCCAGCTCACCAGTGAGTGTAGAGACCCAGTACTTC	CASSPVSVETQYF
TRBV30	TRBD1	-	TRBJ1-5	TGTGCCTGGAGTAAGGGACAGGGTGTTAGGGGCAATCAGCCCCAGCATTTT	CAWSKGQGVRGNQPQHF
TRBV5-6	TRBD2	few	TRBJ2-5	TGTGCCAGCAGCTTGGAAAGCGGGACTAGCGGGGGGCTACAAGAGACCCAGTACTTC	CASSLESGTSGGLQETQYF
TRBV7-2	-	-	TRBJ1-6	TGTGCCAGCAGCTTAGGCCCCTCACCCCTCCACTTT	CASSLGPSPLHF
TRBV5-1	TRBD1	once	TRBJ1-3	TGCGCCAGCAACGAGGGGACAGGGGCTGGAAACACCATATATTTT	CASNEGTGAGNTIYF
TRBV7-6	-	-	TRBJ1-4	TGTGCCAGCAGCTTAGGACGAGGGGTGGGGGAAAAACTGTTTTTT	CASSLGRGVGEKLFF
TRBV28	-	-	TRBJ2-7	TGTGCCAGCAGTCTTCCAACTTCGAACTACGAGCAGTACTTC	CASSLPTSNYEQYF
TRBV27	TRBD1	-	TRBJ2-7	TGTGCCAGCAGTTTAGGGGACAGATACAGAAGTGAGCAGTACTTC	CASSLGDRYRSEQYF
TRBV4-2	-	-	TRBJ2-7	TGTGCCAGCAGCCAAGAACTAGCCCCGAGCTCCTACGAGCAGTACTTC	CASSQELAPSSYEQYF
TRBV6-4	-	-	TRBJ1-2	TGTGCCAGCAGTGGCGAAACAACCTATGGCTACACCTTC	CASSGETTYGYTF
TRBV5-1	TRBD1	-	TRBJ1-2	TGCGCCAGCAGCGAAGGACAGGGGATCTATGGCTACACCTTC	CASSEGQGIYGYTF
TRBV18	-	-	TRBJ1-5	TGTGCCAGCCCAGAAGGTAGCAATCAGCCCCAGCATTTT	CASPEGSNQPQHF